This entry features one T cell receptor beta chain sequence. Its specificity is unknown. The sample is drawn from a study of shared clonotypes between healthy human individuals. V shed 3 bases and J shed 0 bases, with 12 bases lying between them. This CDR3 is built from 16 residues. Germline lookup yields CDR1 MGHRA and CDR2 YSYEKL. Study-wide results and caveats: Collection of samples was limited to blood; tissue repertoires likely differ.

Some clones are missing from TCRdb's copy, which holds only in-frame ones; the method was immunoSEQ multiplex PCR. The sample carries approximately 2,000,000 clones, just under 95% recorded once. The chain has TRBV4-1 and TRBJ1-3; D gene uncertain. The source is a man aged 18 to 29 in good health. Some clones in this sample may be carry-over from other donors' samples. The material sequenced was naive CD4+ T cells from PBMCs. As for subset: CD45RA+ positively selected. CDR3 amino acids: CASSQPRAGSGNTIYF. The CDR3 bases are TGCGCCAGCAGCCAGCCTCGGGCGGGCTCTGGAAACACCATATATTTT.